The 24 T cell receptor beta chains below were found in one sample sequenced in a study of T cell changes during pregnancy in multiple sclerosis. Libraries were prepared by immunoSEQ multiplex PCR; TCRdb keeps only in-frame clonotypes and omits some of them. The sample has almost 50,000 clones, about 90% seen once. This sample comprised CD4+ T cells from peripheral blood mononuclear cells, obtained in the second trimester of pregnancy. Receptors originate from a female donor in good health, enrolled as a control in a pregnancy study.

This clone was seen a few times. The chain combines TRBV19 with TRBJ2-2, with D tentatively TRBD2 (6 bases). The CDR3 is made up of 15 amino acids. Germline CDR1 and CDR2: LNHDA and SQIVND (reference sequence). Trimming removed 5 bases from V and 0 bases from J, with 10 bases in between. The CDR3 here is CASSLGGANTGELFF. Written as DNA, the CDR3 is TGTGCCAGTAGTTTGGGCGGGGCGAACACCGGGGAGCTGTTTTTT.

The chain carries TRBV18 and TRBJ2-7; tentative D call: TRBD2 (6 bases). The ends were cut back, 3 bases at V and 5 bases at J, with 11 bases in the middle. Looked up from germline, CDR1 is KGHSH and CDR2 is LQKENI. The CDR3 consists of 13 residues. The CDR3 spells CASSPAGSDEQYF. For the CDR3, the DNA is TGTGCCAGCTCACCGGCGGGAAGCGACGAGCAGTACTTC.

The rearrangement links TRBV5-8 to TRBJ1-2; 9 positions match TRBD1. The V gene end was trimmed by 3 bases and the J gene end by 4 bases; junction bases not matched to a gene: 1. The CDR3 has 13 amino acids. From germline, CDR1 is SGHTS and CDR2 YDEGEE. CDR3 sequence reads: CASSWTGAYGYTF. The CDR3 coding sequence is TGTGCCAGCAGCTGGACAGGGGCCTATGGCTACACCTTC. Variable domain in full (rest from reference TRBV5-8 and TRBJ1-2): EAGVTQSPTHLIKTRGQQATLRCSPISGHTSVYWYQQALGLGLQFLLWYDEGEERNRGNFPPRFSGRQFPNYSSELNVNALELEDSALYLCASSWTGAYGYTFGSGTRLTVV.

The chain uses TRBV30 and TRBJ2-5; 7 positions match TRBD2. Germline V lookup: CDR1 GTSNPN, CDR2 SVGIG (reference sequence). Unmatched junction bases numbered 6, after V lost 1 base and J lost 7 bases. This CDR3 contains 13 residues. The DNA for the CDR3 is TGTGCCTGGAGTGGGACTAGGGAGGGGACCCAGTACTTC. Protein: CAWSGTREGTQYF. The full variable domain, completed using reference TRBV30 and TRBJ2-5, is SQTIHQWPATLVQPVGSPLSLECTVEGTSNPNLYWYRQAAGRGLQLLFYSVGIGQISSEVPQNLSASRPQDRQFILSSKKLLLSDSGFYLCAWSGTREGTQYFGPGTRLLVL.

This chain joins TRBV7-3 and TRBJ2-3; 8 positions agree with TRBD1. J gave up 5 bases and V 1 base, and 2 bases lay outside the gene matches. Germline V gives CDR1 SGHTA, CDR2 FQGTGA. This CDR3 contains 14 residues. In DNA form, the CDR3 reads TGTGCCAGCAGCTTAAGACAGGGGCAAGATACGCAGTATTTT. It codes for CASSLRQGQDTQYF.

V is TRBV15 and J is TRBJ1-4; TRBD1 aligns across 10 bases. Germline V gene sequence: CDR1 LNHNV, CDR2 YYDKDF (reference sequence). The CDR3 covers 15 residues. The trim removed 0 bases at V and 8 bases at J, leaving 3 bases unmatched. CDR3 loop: CATSRDGQGGEKLFF. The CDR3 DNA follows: TGTGCCACCAGCAGAGACGGACAGGGGGGAGAAAAACTGTTTTTT.

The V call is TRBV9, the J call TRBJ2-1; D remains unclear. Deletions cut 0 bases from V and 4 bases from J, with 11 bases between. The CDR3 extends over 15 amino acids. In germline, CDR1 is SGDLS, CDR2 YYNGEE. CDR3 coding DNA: TGTGCCAGCAGCGTAGATGGAGCCCTATACAATGAGCAGTTCTTC. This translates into CASSVDGALYNEQFF.

The CDR3: CASSPTVDTGELFF. CDR3 DNA sequence: TGTGCCAGCAGCCCGACAGTCGACACCGGGGAGCTGTTTTTT. The J gene is TRBJ2-2, the V gene TRBV5-5, with D tentatively TRBD1 (5 bases). The germline CDR1 and CDR2 sequences are SGHKS and YYEKEE (reference sequence). V dropped 4 bases and J dropped 3 bases, with 10 bases sitting between them. This CDR3 has 14 residues.

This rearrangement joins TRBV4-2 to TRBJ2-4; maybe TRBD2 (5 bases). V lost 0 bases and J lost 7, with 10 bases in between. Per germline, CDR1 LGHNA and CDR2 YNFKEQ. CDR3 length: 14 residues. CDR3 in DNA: TGTGCCAGCAGCCAAGAGAGGGCCAGGAACATTCAGTACTTC. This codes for CASSQERARNIQYF.

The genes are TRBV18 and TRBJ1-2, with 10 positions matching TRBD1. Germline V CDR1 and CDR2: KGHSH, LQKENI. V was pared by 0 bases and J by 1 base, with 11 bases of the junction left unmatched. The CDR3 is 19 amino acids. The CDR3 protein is CASSPPRDRGHESNYGYTF. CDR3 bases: TGTGCCAGCTCACCACCGAGGGACAGGGGACACGAAAGTAACTATGGCTACACCTTC.

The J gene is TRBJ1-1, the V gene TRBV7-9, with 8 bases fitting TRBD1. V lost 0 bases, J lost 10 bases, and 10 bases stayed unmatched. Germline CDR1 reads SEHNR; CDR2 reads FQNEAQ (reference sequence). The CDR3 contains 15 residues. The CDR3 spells CASSLAVDRGGRAFF. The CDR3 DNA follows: TGTGCCAGCAGCTTAGCCGTAGACAGGGGCGGCAGAGCTTTCTTT. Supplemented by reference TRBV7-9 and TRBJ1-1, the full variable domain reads DTGVSQNPRHKITKRGQNVTFRCDPISEHNRLYWYRQTLGQGPEFLTYFQNEAQLEKSRLLSDRFSAERPKGSFSTLEIQRTEQGDSAMYLCASSLAVDRGGRAFFGQGTRLTVV.

The CDR3 loop is CASSLNTVTEAFF. DNA of the CDR3: TGTGCCAGCAGCTTGAACACAGTCACTGAAGCTTTCTTT. The chain employs TRBV5-6 and TRBJ1-1; D gene unclear. Per germline, CDR1 SGHDT and CDR2 YYEEEE. The CDR3 covers 13 residues. V was trimmed by 1 base and J by 4 bases, leaving 8 bases between them.

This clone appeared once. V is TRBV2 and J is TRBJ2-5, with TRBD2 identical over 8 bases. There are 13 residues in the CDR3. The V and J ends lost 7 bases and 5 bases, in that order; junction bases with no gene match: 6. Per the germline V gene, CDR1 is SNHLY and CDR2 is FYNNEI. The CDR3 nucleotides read TGTGCCAGCAATTTACGGGGGGGTGAGACCCAGTACTTC. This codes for CASNLRGGETQYF.

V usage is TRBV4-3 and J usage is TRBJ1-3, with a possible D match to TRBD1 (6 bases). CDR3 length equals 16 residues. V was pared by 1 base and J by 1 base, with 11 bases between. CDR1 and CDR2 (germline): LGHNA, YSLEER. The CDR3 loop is CASSQAFTGSGNTIYF. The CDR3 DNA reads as TGCGCCAGCAGCCAAGCCTTTACAGGGTCTGGAAACACCATATATTTT.

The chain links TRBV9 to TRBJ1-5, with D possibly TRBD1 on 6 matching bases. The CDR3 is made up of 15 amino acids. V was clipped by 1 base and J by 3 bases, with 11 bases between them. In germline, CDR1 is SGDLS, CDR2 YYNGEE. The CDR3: CASSVIGDINQPQHF. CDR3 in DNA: TGTGCCAGCAGCGTAATAGGGGACATCAATCAGCCCCAGCATTTT.

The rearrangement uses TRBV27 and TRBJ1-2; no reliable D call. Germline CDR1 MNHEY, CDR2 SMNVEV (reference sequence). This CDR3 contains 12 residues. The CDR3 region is CATTDTNYGYTF. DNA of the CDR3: TGTGCGACCACAGACACTAACTATGGCTACACCTTC.

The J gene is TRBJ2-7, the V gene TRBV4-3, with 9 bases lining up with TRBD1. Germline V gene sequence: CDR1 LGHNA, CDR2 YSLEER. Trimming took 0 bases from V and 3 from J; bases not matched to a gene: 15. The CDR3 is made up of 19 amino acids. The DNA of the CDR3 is TGCGCCAGCAGCCAAGAAACACGGCGAACACAGGGGGCCTACTACGAGCAGTACTTC. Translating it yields CASSQETRRTQGAYYEQYF.

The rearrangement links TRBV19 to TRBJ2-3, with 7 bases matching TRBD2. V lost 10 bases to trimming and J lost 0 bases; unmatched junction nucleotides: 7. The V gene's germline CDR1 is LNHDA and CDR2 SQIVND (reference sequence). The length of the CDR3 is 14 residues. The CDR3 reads CATVGGVSTDTQYF. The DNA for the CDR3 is TGTGCCACCGTGGGGGGGGTGAGCACAGATACGCAGTATTTT.

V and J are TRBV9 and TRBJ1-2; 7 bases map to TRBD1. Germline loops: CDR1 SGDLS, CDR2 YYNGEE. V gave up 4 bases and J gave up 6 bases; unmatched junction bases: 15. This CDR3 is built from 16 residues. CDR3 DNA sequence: TGTGCCAGCAGCACGGAAGGGACAGTTGGTAATAATGGCTACACCTTC. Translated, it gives CASSTEGTVGNNGYTF. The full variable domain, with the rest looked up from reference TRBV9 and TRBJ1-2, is DSGVTQTPKHLITATGQRVTLRCSPRSGDLSVYWYQQSLDQGLQFLIQYYNGEERAKGNILERFSAQQFPDLHSELNLSSLELGDSALYFCASSTEGTVGNNGYTFGSGTRLTVV.

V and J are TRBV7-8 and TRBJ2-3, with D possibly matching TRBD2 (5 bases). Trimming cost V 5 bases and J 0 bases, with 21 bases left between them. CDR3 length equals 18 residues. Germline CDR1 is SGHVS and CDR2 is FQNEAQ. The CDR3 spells CASSLNRPSGVSTDTQYF. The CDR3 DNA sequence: TGTGCCAGCAGCCTTAATAGACCGAGCGGAGTTAGCACAGATACGCAGTATTTT.

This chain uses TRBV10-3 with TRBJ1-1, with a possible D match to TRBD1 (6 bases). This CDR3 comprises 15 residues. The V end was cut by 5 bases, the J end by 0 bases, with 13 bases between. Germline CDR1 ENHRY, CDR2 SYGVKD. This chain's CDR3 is CAISYETGLNTEAFF. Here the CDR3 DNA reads TGTGCCATCAGTTACGAGACAGGTTTGAACACTGAAGCTTTCTTT.

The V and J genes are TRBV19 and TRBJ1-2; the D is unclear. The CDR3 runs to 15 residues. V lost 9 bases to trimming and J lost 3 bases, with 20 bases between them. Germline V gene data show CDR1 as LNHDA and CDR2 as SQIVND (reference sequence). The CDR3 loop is CASCLDPFGDYGYTF. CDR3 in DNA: TGTGCCAGCTGTTTGGATCCCTTCGGGGACTATGGCTACACCTTC.

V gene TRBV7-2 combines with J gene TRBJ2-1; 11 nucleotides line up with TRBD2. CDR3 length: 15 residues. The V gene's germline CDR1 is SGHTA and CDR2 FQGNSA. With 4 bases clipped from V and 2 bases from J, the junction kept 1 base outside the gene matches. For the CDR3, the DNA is TGTGCCAGCAGCTCGGGACTAGCGGCCTACAATGAGCAGTTCTTC. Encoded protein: CASSSGLAAYNEQFF.

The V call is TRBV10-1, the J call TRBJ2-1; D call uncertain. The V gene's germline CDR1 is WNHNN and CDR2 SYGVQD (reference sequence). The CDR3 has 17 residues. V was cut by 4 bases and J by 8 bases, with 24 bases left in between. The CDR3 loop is CASSGPRWLFILDEQFF. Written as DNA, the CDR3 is TGCGCCAGCAGTGGCCCGCGCTGGTTATTCATATTAGATGAGCAGTTCTTC.